Shown below are 13 T cell receptor beta chains from a single sample sequenced in a study of T cell responses to AZD1222 COVID-19 vaccine. This table comes from immunoSEQ multiplex PCR, and its TCRdb copy is limited to in-frame clones, with some not included. In the table there are about 160,000 clones, roughly nine tenths of which are singletons. The source material was peripheral blood, sampled on day 0 of AZD1222 vaccination. The receptors come from an adult in good health.

The chain carries TRBV29-1 and TRBJ2-5; TRBD1 matches 10 bases. This CDR3 comprises 13 residues. Germline CDR1 SQVTM, CDR2 ANQGSEA. V trimming: 7 bases; J trimming: 5 bases; junction bases outside the gene matches: 7. CDR3 coding DNA: TGCAGCGGGGACAGGGGAGTAGGTGAGACCCAGTACTTC. Its protein is CSGDRGVGETQYF. Drawing the rest from reference TRBV29-1 and TRBJ2-5, the complete variable domain is SAVISQKPSRDICQRGTSLTIQCQVDSQVTMMFWYRQQPGQSLTLIATANQGSEATYESGFVIDKFPISRPNLTFSTLTVSNMSPEDSSIYLCSGDRGVGETQYFGPGTRLLVL.

The sample holds one count of this clone. The V and J genes are TRBV28 and TRBJ1-2, with unresolved D. V lost 6 bases, J lost 6 bases, and 8 bases lay in between. This CDR3 region has 11 residues. Germline V gene data show CDR1 as MDHEN and CDR2 as SYDVKM. The DNA for the CDR3 is TGTGCCAGCAGCGGGGTAGATGGCTACACCTTC. Translating gives CASSGVDGYTF.

The gene calls are TRBV28 and TRBJ2-4; tentative D call: TRBD2 (5 bases). The germline V gene has CDR1 MDHEN and CDR2 SYDVKM. Between the trimmed V and J ends, which lost 2 bases and 5 bases, there was a span of 16 bases. The CDR3 spans 16 residues. CDR3: CASSLDAGRNQNIQYF. As DNA, the CDR3 is TGTGCCAGCAGTTTAGATGCGGGTAGGAACCAAAACATTCAGTACTTC.

J is TRBJ1-2 and V is TRBV19; tentatively, D is TRBD1 (6 bases). The CDR3 runs to 14 residues. The germline V and J ends were trimmed by 4 bases and 5 bases, with 14 bases remaining between them. The germline V gene encodes CDR1 LNHDA and CDR2 SQIVND (reference sequence). Here the CDR3 reads CASSTGQSGYGYTF. For the CDR3, the DNA is TGTGCCAGTAGTACCGGACAGTCGGGTTATGGCTACACCTTC.

The J gene is TRBJ1-2, the V gene TRBV28; tentatively, D is TRBD1 (5 bases). Germline V gene data show CDR1 as MDHEN and CDR2 as SYDVKM. The ends were cut back, 5 bases at V and 4 bases at J, with 17 bases in the middle. The CDR3 totals 15 residues. Here the CDR3 reads CASSPPLPGGYGYTF. The CDR3 DNA reads TGTGCCAGCAGTCCGCCCCTCCCGGGGGGCTATGGCTACACCTTC.

J is TRBJ2-2 and V is TRBV6-5, with unresolved D. V shed 7 bases and J shed 7 bases, with 10 bases lying between them. CDR3 length: 12 amino acids. Per the germline V gene, CDR1 is MNHEY and CDR2 is SVGAGI. CDR3 DNA sequence: TGTGCCAGCACCCGATGGGACGGGGAGCTGTTTTTT. Its translation is CASTRWDGELFF.

The V and J genes are TRBV10-2 and TRBJ2-7; D is unresolved. Trimming took off 4 bases at V and 2 bases at J, with 9 bases between the two ends. The V gene's germline CDR1 is WSHSY and CDR2 SAAADI. The CDR3 spans 13 residues. CDR3: CASSVGRTYEQYF. The DNA for the CDR3 is TGCGCCAGCAGTGTAGGCAGGACCTACGAGCAGTACTTC.

The genes are TRBV12-3 or TRBV12-4 and TRBJ2-7; weak D call: TRBD1 (7 bases). CDR3 length equals 13 residues. V was trimmed by 7 bases and J by 3 bases, leaving 13 bases between them. CDR3 sequence (DNA): TGTGCCAGCACGACAGGGACTCTCTACGAGCAGTACTTC. It codes for CASTTGTLYEQYF.

The chain is built from TRBV5-1 and TRBJ1-2; no reliable D call. The V gene's germline CDR1 is SGHRS and CDR2 YFSETQ. This CDR3 contains 12 residues. The V end lost 0 bases, the J end lost 8 bases, and 8 bases lay between the germline ends. The CDR3 DNA sequence: TGCGCCAGCAGCTTGGATGCCGGGGGCTACACCTTC. This translates into CASSLDAGGYTF.

The DNA for the CDR3 is TGTGCCAGCAGTTTAATGCAGTCTGGGGATATTTCGGGCTACACCTTC. Residues: CASSLMQSGDISGYTF. The chain carries TRBV27 and TRBJ1-2; no definite D call. V was pared by 2 bases and J by 8 bases, with 21 bases between. Germline CDR1 is MNHEY and CDR2 is SMNVEV (reference sequence). The CDR3 sequence is 16 residues long.

The gene calls are TRBV27 and TRBJ1-4, with D possibly matching TRBD1 (5 bases). This CDR3 is built from 15 residues. Germline loops: CDR1 MNHEY, CDR2 SMNVEV (reference sequence). Trimming removed 1 base at V and 1 base at J, with 7 bases between. The CDR3 reads CASSLLGGTNEKLFF. CDR3 DNA sequence: TGTGCCAGCAGTTTATTGGGGGGAACTAATGAAAAACTGTTTTTT. Complete variable domain (other parts from reference TRBV27 and TRBJ1-4): EAQVTQNPRYLITVTGKKLTVTCSQNMNHEYMSWYRQDPGLGLRQIYYSMNVEVTDKGDVPEGYKVSRKEKRNFPLILESPSPNQTSLYFCASSLLGGTNEKLFFGSGTQLSVL.

This chain uses TRBV6-1 with TRBJ2-1; D not certain. CDR1 and CDR2 (germline): MNHNS, SASEGT. This CDR3 spans 12 amino acids. V lost 1 base and J 7 bases, leaving 5 bases between the germline ends. CDR3 protein: CASSEVRNEQFF. CDR3 DNA: TGTGCCAGCAGTGAAGTAAGGAATGAGCAGTTCTTC.

V usage is TRBV6-2 or TRBV6-3 and J usage is TRBJ2-3; D unclear. V lost 0 bases and J 0 bases, leaving 7 bases between the germline ends. The CDR3 runs 15 residues. Germline values: CDR1 MNHEY, CDR2 SVGEGT. The DNA of the CDR3 is TGTGCCAGCAGTTACTCTTCTGTAAGCACAGATACGCAGTATTTT. Encoded protein: CASSYSSVSTDTQYF.